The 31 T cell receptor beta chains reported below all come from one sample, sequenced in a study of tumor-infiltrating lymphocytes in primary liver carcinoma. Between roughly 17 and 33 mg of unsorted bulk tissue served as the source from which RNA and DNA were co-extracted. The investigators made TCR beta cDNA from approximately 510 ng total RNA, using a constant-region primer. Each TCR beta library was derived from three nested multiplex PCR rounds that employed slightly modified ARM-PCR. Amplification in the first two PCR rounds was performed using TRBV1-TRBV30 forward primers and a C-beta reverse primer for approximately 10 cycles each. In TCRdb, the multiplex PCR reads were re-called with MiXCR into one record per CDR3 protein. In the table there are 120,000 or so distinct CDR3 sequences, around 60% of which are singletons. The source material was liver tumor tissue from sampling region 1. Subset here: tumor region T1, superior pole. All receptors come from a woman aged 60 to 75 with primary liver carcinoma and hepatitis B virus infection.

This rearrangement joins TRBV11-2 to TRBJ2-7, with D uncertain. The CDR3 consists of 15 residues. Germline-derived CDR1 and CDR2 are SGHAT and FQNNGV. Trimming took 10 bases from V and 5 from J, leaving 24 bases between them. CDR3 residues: CAIGFAARGINEQYF. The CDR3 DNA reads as TGTGCCATCGGCTTCGCAGCCAGAGGAATTAACGAGCAGTACTTC.

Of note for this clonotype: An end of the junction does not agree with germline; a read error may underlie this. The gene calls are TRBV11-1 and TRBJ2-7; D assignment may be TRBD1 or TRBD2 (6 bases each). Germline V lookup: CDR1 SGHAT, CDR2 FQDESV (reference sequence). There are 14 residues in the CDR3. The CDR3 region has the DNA TGTGTCAGCAGCAAACTCGAGGGGGGCCGGGAGCAGTACTTC. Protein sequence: CVSSKLEGGREQYF. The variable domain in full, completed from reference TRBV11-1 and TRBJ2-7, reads EAEVAQSPRYKITEKSQAVAFWCDPISGHATLYWYRQILGQGPELLVQFQDESVVDDSQLPKDRFSAERLKGVDSTLKIQPAELGDSAMYLCVSSKLEGGREQYFGPGTRLTVT.

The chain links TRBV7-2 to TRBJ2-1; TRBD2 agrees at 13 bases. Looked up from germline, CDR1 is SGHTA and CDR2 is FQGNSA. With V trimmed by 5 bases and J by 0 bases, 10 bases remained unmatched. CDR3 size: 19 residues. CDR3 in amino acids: CASSPGLAGRSSSYNEQFF. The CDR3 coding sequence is TGTGCCAGCAGCCCGGGACTAGCGGGACGGTCGAGCTCCTACAATGAGCAGTTCTTC.

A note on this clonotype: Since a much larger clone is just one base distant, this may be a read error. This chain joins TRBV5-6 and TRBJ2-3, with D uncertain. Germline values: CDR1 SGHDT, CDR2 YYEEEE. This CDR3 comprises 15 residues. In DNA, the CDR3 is TGTGCCAGCAACCGAGCCCCTTTTAGCATAGATACGCAGTATTTT. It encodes CASNRAPFSIDTQYF.

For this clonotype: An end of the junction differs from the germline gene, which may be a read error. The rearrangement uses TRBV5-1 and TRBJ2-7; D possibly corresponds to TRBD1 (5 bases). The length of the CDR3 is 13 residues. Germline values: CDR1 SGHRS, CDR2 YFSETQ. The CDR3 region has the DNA TGCGCCAGCAGCTTCGGACATGGGTACGTGCAGTACTTC. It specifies CASSFGHGYVQYF.

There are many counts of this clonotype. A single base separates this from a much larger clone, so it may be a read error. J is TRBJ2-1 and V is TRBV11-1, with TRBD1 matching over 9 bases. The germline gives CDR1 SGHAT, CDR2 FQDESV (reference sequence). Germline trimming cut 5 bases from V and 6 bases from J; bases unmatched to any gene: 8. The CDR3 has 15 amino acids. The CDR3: CASSAGTGRLNEQFF. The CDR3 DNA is TGTGCCAGCAGCGCCGGGACAGGGAGGCTCAATGAGCAGTTCTTC.

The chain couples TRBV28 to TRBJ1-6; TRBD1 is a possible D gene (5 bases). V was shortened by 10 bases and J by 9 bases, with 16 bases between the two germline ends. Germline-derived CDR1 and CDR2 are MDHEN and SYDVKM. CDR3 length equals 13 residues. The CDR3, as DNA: TGTGCCACCATCAGGGAGGTTGGTTCACCCCTCCACTTT. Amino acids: CATIREVGSPLHF. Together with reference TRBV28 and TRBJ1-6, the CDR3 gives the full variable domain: DVKVTQSSRYLVKRTGEKVFLECVQDMDHENMFWYRQDPGLGLRLIYFSYDVKMKEKGDIPEGYSVSREKKERFSLILESASTNQTSMYLCATIREVGSPLHFGNGTRLTVT.

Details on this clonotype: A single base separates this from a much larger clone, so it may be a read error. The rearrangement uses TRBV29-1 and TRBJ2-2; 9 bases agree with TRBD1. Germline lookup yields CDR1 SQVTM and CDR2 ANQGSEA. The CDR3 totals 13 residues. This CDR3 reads CSARQGGTGELLF. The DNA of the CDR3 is TGCAGCGCACGACAGGGGGGCACCGGGGAGCTGTTATTT.

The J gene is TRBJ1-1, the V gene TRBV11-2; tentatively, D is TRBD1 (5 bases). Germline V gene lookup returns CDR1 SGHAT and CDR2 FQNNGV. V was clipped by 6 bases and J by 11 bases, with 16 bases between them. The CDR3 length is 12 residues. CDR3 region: CASRSKQAEAFF. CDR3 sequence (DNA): TGTGCCAGCAGATCTAAACAGGCCGAGGCTTTCTTT.

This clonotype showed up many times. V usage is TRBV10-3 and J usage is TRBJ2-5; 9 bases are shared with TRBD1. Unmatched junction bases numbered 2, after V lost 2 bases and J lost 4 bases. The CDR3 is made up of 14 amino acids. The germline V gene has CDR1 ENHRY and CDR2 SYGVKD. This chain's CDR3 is CAISEPDRGETQYF. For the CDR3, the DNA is TGTGCCATCAGTGAGCCGGACAGGGGAGAGACCCAGTACTTC.

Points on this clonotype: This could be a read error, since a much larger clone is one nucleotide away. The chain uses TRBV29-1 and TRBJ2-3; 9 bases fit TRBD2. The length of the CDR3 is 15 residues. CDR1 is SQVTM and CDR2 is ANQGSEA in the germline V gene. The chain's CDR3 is CSASGGSGSTDTRYF. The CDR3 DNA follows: TGCAGCGCCTCCGGGGGTAGCGGGAGCACAGATACGCGGTATTTT.

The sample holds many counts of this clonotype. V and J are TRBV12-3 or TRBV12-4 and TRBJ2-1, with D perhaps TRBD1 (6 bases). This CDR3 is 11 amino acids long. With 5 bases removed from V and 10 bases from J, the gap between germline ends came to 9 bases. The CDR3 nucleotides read TGTGCCAGCAGTATAGGGACAGAGCAGTTCTTC. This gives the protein CASSIGTEQFF.

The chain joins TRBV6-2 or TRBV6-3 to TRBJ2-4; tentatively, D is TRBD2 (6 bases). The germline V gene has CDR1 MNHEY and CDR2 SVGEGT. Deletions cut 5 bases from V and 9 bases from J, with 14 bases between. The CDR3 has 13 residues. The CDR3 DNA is TGTGCCAGCAGTCCCTACGGGGGAAGCATTCAGTACTTC. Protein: CASSPYGGSIQYF.

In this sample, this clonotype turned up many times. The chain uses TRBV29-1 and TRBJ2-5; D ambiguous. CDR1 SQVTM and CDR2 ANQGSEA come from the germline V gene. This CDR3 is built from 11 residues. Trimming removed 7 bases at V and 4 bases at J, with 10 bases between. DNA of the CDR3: TGCAGCGCCCGGCCAGCAGAGACCCAGTACTTC. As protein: CSARPAETQYF.

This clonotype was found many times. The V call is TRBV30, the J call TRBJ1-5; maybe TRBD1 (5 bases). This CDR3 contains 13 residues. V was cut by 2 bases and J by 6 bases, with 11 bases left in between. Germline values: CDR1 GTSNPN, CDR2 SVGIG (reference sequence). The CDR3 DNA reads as TGTGCCTGGAGTCACGGGGGTTCTCAGCCCCAGCATTTT. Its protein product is CAWSHGGSQPQHF.

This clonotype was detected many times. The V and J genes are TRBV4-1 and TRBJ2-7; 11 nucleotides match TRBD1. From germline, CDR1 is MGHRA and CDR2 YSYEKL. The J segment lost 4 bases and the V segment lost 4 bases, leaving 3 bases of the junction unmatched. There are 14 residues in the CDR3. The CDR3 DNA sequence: TGCGCCAGCAGCCTGGGACAGGGGGAGTACGAGCAGTACTTC. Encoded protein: CASSLGQGEYEQYF.

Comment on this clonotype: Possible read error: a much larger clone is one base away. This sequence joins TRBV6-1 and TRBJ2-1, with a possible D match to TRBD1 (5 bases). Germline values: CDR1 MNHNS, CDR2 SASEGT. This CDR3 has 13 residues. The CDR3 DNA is TGTGCCAGCAGGACAGCATTCTACAATAAGCAGTTCTTC. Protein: CASRTAFYNKQFF.

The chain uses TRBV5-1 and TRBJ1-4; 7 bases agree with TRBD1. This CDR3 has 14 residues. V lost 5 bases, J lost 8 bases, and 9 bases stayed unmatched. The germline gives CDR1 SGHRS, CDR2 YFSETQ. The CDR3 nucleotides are TGCGCCAGCAGTAAGACAGGGTTGGAGGAAAAACTGTTTTTT. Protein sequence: CASSKTGLEEKLFF. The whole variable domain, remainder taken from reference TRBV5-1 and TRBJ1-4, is KAGVTQTPRYLIKTRGQQVTLSCSPISGHRSVSWYQQTPGQGLQFLFEYFSETQRNKGNFPGRFSGRQFSNSRSEMNVSTLELGDSALYLCASSKTGLEEKLFFGSGTQLSVL.

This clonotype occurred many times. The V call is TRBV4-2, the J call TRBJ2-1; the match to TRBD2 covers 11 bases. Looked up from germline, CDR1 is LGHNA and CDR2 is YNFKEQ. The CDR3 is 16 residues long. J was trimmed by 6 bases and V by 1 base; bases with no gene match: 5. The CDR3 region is CASSQAKGLAANEQFF. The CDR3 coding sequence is TGTGCCAGCAGCCAAGCCAAGGGACTAGCGGCCAATGAGCAGTTCTTC.

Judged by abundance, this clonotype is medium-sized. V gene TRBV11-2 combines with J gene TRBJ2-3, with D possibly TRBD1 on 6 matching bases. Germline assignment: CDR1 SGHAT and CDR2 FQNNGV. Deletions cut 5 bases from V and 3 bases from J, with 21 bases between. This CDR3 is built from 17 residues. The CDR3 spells CASSPAPRGKGTDTQYF. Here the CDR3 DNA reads TGTGCCAGCAGCCCGGCCCCCAGGGGCAAAGGAACAGATACGCAGTATTTT.

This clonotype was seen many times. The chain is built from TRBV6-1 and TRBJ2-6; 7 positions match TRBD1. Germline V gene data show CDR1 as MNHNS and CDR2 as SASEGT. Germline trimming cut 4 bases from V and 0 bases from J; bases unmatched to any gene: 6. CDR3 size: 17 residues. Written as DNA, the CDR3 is TGTGCCAGCAGTGCCCGGACAGGTCGCTCTGGGGCCAACGTCCTGACTTTC. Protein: CASSARTGRSGANVLTF.

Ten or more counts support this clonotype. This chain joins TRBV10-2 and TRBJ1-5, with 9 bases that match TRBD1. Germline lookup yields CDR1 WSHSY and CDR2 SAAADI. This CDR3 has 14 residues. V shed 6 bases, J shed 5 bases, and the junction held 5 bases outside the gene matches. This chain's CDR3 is CASRRDREDQPQHF. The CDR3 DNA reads TGCGCCAGCAGACGGGACAGGGAAGATCAGCCCCAGCATTTT.

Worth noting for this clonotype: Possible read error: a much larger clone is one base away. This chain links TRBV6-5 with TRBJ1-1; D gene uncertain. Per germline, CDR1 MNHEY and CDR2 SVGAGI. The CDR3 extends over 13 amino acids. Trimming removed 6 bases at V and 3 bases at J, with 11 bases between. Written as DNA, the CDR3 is TGTGCCAGCAGAGGCCAGGTCTACACTGAAGCTTTCTTT. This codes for CASRGQVYTEAFF.

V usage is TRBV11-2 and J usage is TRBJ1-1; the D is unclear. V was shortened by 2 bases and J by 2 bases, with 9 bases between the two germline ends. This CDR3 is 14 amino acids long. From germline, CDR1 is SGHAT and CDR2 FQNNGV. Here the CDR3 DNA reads TGTGCCAGCAGCTTATCCCCGAGTAACACTGAAGCTTTCTTT. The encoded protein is CASSLSPSNTEAFF. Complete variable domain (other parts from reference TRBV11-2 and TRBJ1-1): EAGVAQSPRYKIIEKRQSVAFWCNPISGHATLYWYQQILGQGPKLLIQFQNNGVVDDSQLPKDRFSAERLKGVDSTLKIQPAKLEDSAVYLCASSLSPSNTEAFFGQGTRLTVV.

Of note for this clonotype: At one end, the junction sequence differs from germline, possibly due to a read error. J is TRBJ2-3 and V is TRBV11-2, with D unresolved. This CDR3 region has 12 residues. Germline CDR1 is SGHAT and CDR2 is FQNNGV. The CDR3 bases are TGTACCAGCAGCCGTGCCACAGATATGCAGTATTTT. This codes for CTSSRATDMQYF.

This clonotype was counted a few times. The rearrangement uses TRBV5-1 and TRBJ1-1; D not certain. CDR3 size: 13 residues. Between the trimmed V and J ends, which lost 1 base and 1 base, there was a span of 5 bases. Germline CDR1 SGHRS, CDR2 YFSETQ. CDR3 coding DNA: TGCGCCAGCAGCTTGACAGAGAACACTGAAGCTTTCTTT. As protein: CASSLTENTEAFF.

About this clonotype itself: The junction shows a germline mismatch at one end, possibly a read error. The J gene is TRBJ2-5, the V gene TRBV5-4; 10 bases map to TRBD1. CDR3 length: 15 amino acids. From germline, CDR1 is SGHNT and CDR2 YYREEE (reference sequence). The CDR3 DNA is TGTACCAGCAGCTCGGGACAGGGGAGGTCAGAGATCCAGTACTTC. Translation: CTSSSGQGRSEIQYF.

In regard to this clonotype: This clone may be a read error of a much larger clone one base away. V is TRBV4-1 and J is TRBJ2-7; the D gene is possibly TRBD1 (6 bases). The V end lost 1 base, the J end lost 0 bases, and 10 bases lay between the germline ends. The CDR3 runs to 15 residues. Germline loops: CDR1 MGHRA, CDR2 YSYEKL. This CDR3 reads CASSQGEGDSYEQYF. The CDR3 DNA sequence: TGCGCCAGCAGCCAAGGAGAGGGGGACTCCTACGAGCAGTACTTC.

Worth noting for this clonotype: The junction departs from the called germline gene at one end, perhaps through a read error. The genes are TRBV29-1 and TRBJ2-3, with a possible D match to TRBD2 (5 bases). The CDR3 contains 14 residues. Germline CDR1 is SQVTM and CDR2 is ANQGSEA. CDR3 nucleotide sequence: TGCACCGTTGAAGCGGCAGAGCGCACAGATATGCAGTATTTT. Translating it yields CTVEAAERTDMQYF.

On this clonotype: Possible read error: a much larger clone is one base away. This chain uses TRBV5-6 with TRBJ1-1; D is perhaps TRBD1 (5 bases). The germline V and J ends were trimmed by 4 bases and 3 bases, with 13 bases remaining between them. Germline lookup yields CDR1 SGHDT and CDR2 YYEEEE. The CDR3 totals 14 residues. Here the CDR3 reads CASSRPRGYTEAFF. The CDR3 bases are TGTGCCAGCAGCCGCCCCCGGGGCTACACTGAAGCTTTCTTT.

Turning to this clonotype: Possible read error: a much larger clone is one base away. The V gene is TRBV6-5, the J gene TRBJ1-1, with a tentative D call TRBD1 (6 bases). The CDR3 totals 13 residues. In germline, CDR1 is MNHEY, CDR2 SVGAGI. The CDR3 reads CDSRGWGDTEAFF. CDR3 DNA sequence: TGTGACAGCAGGGGCTGGGGTGACACTGAAGCTTTCTTT.